Listed below are T cell receptor beta chains from one sample, sequenced in a study of shared clonotypes between healthy human individuals. The table came from immunoSEQ multiplex PCR; TCRdb's copy has only in-frame clones and leaves some out. The table shows approximately 620,000 clones, with more than 95% occurring only once. Sequencing used naive CD4+ T cells sorted from blood. These receptors were obtained from a woman under 40 in good health. Each CDR3 is given with its conserved first and last residue. Fields, in order: D gene, J gene, clone size, V gene, CDR3 protein, CDR3 DNA. A D gene is named only where the DNA matches it firmly. The size of a clone is reported for some rows only, either as once, few or many, or as a class for expanded clones.

d_gene: -
j_gene: TRBJ1-1
abundance: -
v_gene: TRBV5-4
CDR3aa: CASSNLAEAFF
CDR3nt: TGTGCCAGCAGCAATCTCGCTGAAGCTTTCTTT

d_gene: -
j_gene: TRBJ2-1
abundance: -
v_gene: TRBV10-1
CDR3aa: CASSESSGSLEQFF
CDR3nt: TGCGCCAGCAGTGAGTCGAGTGGGAGCTTAGAGCAGTTCTTC

d_gene: -
j_gene: TRBJ1-4
abundance: -
v_gene: TRBV19
CDR3aa: CASSTTATNEKLFF
CDR3nt: TGTGCCAGTAGTACGACAGCAACTAATGAAAAACTGTTTTTT

d_gene: TRBD1
j_gene: TRBJ1-5
abundance: -
v_gene: TRBV2
CDR3aa: CASSDLGQIGQPQHF
CDR3nt: TGTGCCAGCAGTGACTTGGGACAGATCGGTCAGCCCCAGCATTTT

d_gene: -
j_gene: TRBJ1-2
abundance: -
v_gene: TRBV5-1
CDR3aa: CASRYPGANYGYTF
CDR3nt: TGCGCCAGCAGATATCCCGGTGCCAACTATGGCTACACCTTC

d_gene: -
j_gene: TRBJ2-7
abundance: once
v_gene: TRBV4-2
CDR3aa: CASSQDSSGSYEQYF
CDR3nt: TGTGCCAGCAGCCAAGATTCCAGCGGTTCCTACGAGCAGTACTTC

d_gene: TRBD2
j_gene: TRBJ2-3
abundance: -
v_gene: TRBV19
CDR3aa: CASSRTRRDTQYF
CDR3nt: TGTGCCAGTAGTAGGACTAGACGGGATACGCAGTATTTT

d_gene: -
j_gene: TRBJ2-1
abundance: -
v_gene: TRBV27
CDR3aa: CASSFRRIYNEQFF
CDR3nt: TGTGCCAGCAGTTTCCGACGGATTTACAATGAGCAGTTCTTC

d_gene: TRBD1
j_gene: TRBJ2-7
abundance: -
v_gene: TRBV27
CDR3aa: CASSYDRDRGYKQYF
CDR3nt: TGTGCCAGCAGTTACGACCGGGACAGGGGTTACAAGCAGTACTTC

d_gene: -
j_gene: TRBJ1-1
abundance: -
v_gene: TRBV19
CDR3aa: CASSTGDKNTEAFF
CDR3nt: TGTGCCAGTAGTACCGGAGACAAGAACACTGAAGCTTTCTTT